Below, 28 T cell receptor beta chains from the same sample are listed, as sequenced in a study of cytomegalovirus exposure and HLA in healthy donors. 60 Vbeta and 13 Jbeta primers were used in PCR. Some clones are missing from TCRdb's copy, which holds only in-frame ones; the method was immunoSEQ multiplex PCR. The sample shows about 190,000 clones, 81% of them seen only once. Material for sequencing was PBMCs. Receptors were obtained from a man over 45 in good health and CMV-seronegative.

The chain couples TRBV7-6 to TRBJ2-3; TRBD2 matches at 8 bases. The J segment lost 2 bases and the V segment lost 2 bases, leaving 9 bases of the junction unmatched. CDR3 size: 17 residues. Germline V gives CDR1 SGHVS, CDR2 FNYEAQ. CDR3 residues: CASSLYIGGGITDTQYF. CDR3 coding DNA: TGTGCCAGCAGCTTATATATCGGCGGGGGGATCACAGATACGCAGTATTTT.

The rearrangement joins TRBV5-1 to TRBJ1-5, with D uncertain. The CDR3 consists of 15 residues. Trimming took 0 bases from V and 1 from J, leaving 8 bases between them. Germline CDR1 is SGHRS and CDR2 is YFSETQ. The DNA for the CDR3 is TGCGCCAGCAGCTTGGACGGCAGGAGCAATCAGCCCCAGCATTTT. It yields the protein CASSLDGRSNQPQHF.

V and J are TRBV10-3 and TRBJ2-5; 7 bases map to TRBD2. This CDR3 comprises 15 residues. Looked up from germline, CDR1 is ENHRY and CDR2 is SYGVKD. J gave up 4 bases and V 0 bases, and 5 bases lay outside the gene matches. The CDR3: CAISESQGGGETQYF. CDR3 nucleotide sequence: TGTGCCATCAGTGAGTCTCAGGGCGGGGGAGAGACCCAGTACTTC.

The J gene is TRBJ2-1, the V gene TRBV7-8; D may be TRBD2 (5 bases). The CDR3 sequence is 17 residues long. Looked up from germline, CDR1 is SGHVS and CDR2 is FQNEAQ. V lost 5 bases and J 2 bases, leaving 19 bases between the germline ends. The CDR3 here is CASSASEGRAPYNEQFF. CDR3 coding DNA: TGTGCCAGCAGCGCCAGTGAGGGAAGGGCCCCCTACAATGAGCAGTTCTTC.

The rearrangement joins TRBV5-6 to TRBJ2-1; 12 bases map to TRBD2. The junction had 3 bases not matched to a gene; V was cut back by 4 bases and J by 4 bases. The germline V gene encodes CDR1 SGHDT and CDR2 YYEEEE. The CDR3 totals 15 residues. CDR3 nucleotides: TGTGCCAGCAGCCCGACTAGCGGGGGATACAATGAGCAGTTCTTC. Protein product: CASSPTSGGYNEQFF.

This rearrangement joins TRBV10-3 to TRBJ2-2; 10 bases align to TRBD1. CDR1 is ENHRY, CDR2 SYGVKD, per germline. This CDR3 comprises 15 residues. The J segment lost 6 bases and the V segment lost 7 bases, leaving 8 bases of the junction unmatched. CDR3 nucleotides: TGTGCCATCAACAAAGGGACAGGGGAAGCCGGGGAGCTGTTTTTT. This gives the protein CAINKGTGEAGELFF.

This rearrangement joins TRBV5-8 to TRBJ2-5; D may be TRBD1 (5 bases). V shed 5 bases and J shed 4 bases, with 18 bases lying between them. This CDR3 has 15 amino acids. Germline V lookup: CDR1 SGHTS, CDR2 YDEGEE. Written as DNA, the CDR3 is TGTGCCAGCAGTCAAAACAGAAAAACAGGAGAGACCCAGTACTTC. Translation: CASSQNRKTGETQYF.

The chain is built from TRBV4-3 and TRBJ1-6, with TRBD1 matching over 7 bases. Germline CDR1 reads LGHNA; CDR2 reads YSLEER. V was pared by 0 bases and J by 9 bases, with 8 bases of the junction left unmatched. The CDR3 runs to 16 residues. CDR3 residues: CASSQDEARGASPLHF. CDR3 coding DNA: TGCGCCAGCAGCCAAGATGAGGCCAGGGGGGCTTCACCCCTCCACTTT.

This chain uses TRBV19 with TRBJ1-2; D not resolved. CDR3 size: 13 residues. With 5 bases removed from V and 4 bases from J, the gap between germline ends came to 11 bases. Germline V lookup: CDR1 LNHDA, CDR2 SQIVND (reference sequence). CDR3 protein: CASSAHSIYGYTF. CDR3 nucleotide sequence: TGTGCCAGTAGTGCTCACTCGATCTATGGCTACACCTTC.

The chain is built from TRBV2 and TRBJ1-2; TRBD1 aligns across 10 bases. Germline CDR1 reads SNHLY; CDR2 reads FYNNEI. Trimming cost V 5 bases and J 8 bases; bases outside gene matches: 8. The CDR3 loop spans 14 amino acids. CDR3 region: CASSPGTGAHGYTF. In DNA form, the CDR3 reads TGTGCCAGCAGTCCCGGGACAGGGGCCCACGGCTACACCTTC.

This clone was observed a handful of times. The rearrangement links TRBV18 to TRBJ2-1; perhaps TRBD1 as D (9 bases). CDR1 and CDR2 (germline): KGHSH, LQKENI. V was pared by 7 bases and J by 8 bases, with 18 bases between. This CDR3 contains 14 residues. The CDR3 here is CASLAGQGNDEQFF. The CDR3 DNA sequence: TGTGCCAGCTTAGCGGGACAGGGTAACGATGAGCAGTTCTTC. Complete variable domain (other parts from reference TRBV18 and TRBJ2-1): NAGVMQNPRHLVRRRGQEARLRCSPMKGHSHVYWYRQLPEEGLKFMVYLQKENIIDESGMPKERFSAEFPKEGPSILRIQQVVRGDSAAYFCASLAGQGNDEQFFGPGTRLTVL.

In this sample, this clone turned up a few times. The chain couples TRBV10-1 to TRBJ1-1, with D possibly TRBD1 on 6 matching bases. CDR3 length: 14 residues. The germline CDR1 and CDR2 sequences are WNHNN and SYGVQD (reference sequence). V gave up 9 bases and J gave up 1 base, with 15 bases separating them. The CDR3 DNA is TGCGCCAGAAACTTGATAGGGGGGAACACTGAAGCTTTCTTT. This codes for CARNLIGGNTEAFF.

This chain links TRBV5-6 with TRBJ1-6, with D tentatively TRBD1 (6 bases). The CDR3 runs to 12 residues. The ends were cut back, 5 bases at V and 14 bases at J, with 14 bases in the middle. Looked up from germline, CDR1 is SGHDT and CDR2 is YYEEEE. The CDR3 region is CASRGTGTTLHF. The CDR3 DNA follows: TGTGCCAGCAGAGGGACCGGGACAACCCTCCACTTT.

Only a few counts were recorded for this clone. The V and J genes are TRBV19 and TRBJ1-2, with TRBD1 matching 11 bases. The CDR3 sequence is 14 residues long. After removal of 7 bases from V and 5 bases from J, the junction contained 6 bases not matched to a gene. The V gene's germline CDR1 is LNHDA and CDR2 SQIVND (reference sequence). CDR3 loop: CASTGTGGYYGYTF. The CDR3 DNA is TGTGCCAGTACCGGGACAGGGGGTTATTATGGCTACACCTTC.

For the CDR3, the DNA is TGCGCCAGCAGCATCCGACAGGGTGGGGAAAAACTGTTTTTT. This gives the protein CASSIRQGGEKLFF. V gene TRBV5-1 combines with J gene TRBJ1-4, with 7 bases lining up with TRBD1. V lost 4 bases and J lost 8; bases outside the gene matches: 8. Per the germline V gene, CDR1 is SGHRS and CDR2 is YFSETQ. The CDR3 runs 14 residues. Using reference TRBV5-1 and TRBJ1-4 for the parts outside the CDR3, the full variable domain is KAGVTQTPRYLIKTRGQQVTLSCSPISGHRSVSWYQQTPGQGLQFLFEYFSETQRNKGNFPGRFSGRQFSNSRSEMNVSTLELGDSALYLCASSIRQGGEKLFFGSGTQLSVL.

V usage is TRBV19 and J usage is TRBJ2-1, with TRBD2 matching 7 bases. V shed 3 bases, J shed 8 bases, and the junction held 13 bases outside the gene matches. Germline V gives CDR1 LNHDA, CDR2 SQIVND (reference sequence). The CDR3 consists of 16 residues. The CDR3 is CASSMERGRLRDEQFF. As DNA, the CDR3 is TGTGCCAGTAGTATGGAGCGGGGCCGACTCAGGGATGAGCAGTTCTTC.

The rearrangement links TRBV18 to TRBJ2-7; 8 nucleotides line up with TRBD1. The CDR3 covers 16 residues. Germline V gene sequence: CDR1 KGHSH, CDR2 LQKENI. J lost 0 bases, V lost 4 bases, and 8 bases had no gene match. The CDR3 loop reads CASSLQTGQDSYEQYF. CDR3 sequence (DNA): TGTGCCAGCTCACTACAAACGGGACAGGACTCCTACGAGCAGTACTTC.

This clone has just a few counts. The J gene is TRBJ1-6, the V gene TRBV6-5; D gene ambiguous. Trimming shortened V by 3 bases and J by 4 bases, and 7 bases separated the two germline ends. The CDR3 has 14 amino acids. The germline gives CDR1 MNHEY, CDR2 SVGAGI. For the CDR3, the DNA is TGTGCCAGCAGTTATCTCGGTTATAATTCACCCCTCCACTTT. Residues: CASSYLGYNSPLHF.

The chain links TRBV7-3 to TRBJ2-1; D is perhaps TRBD2 (6 bases). V was clipped by 2 bases and J by 10 bases, with 15 bases between them. Germline CDR1 reads SGHTA; CDR2 reads FQGTGA. The CDR3 is 14 residues long. CDR3 nucleotide sequence: TGTGCCAGCAGCTTATTTAGCGGATCGTGGGAGCAGTTCTTC. Translating it yields CASSLFSGSWEQFF.

The chain combines TRBV5-1 with TRBJ2-7; 7 positions match TRBD1. CDR3 length: 15 amino acids. CDR1 and CDR2 (germline): SGHRS, YFSETQ. Trimming removed 4 bases from V and 0 bases from J; junction bases left unmatched: 7. The CDR3 sequence is CASSLNTGVSYEQYF. CDR3 sequence (DNA): TGCGCCAGCAGCCTGAACACAGGGGTCTCCTACGAGCAGTACTTC. The full variable domain, completed using reference TRBV5-1 and TRBJ2-7, is KAGVTQTPRYLIKTRGQQVTLSCSPISGHRSVSWYQQTPGQGLQFLFEYFSETQRNKGNFPGRFSGRQFSNSRSEMNVSTLELGDSALYLCASSLNTGVSYEQYFGPGTRLTVT.

The J gene is TRBJ1-3, the V gene TRBV7-9; D gene ambiguous. V lost 2 bases and J lost 0, with 8 bases in between. Germline lookup yields CDR1 SEHNR and CDR2 FQNEAQ (reference sequence). The CDR3 is made up of 15 amino acids. The CDR3 reads CASSLSYLSGNTIYF. CDR3 DNA: TGTGCCAGCAGCTTAAGCTATCTCTCTGGAAACACCATATATTTT.

The chain uses TRBV19 and TRBJ2-1; TRBD2 is a possible D gene (7 bases). This CDR3 region has 13 residues. CDR1 LNHDA and CDR2 SQIVND come from the germline V gene (reference sequence). Trimming pared 5 bases from V and 14 bases from J, leaving 19 bases between. The CDR3 DNA reads as TGTGCCAGTAGTGTGAGGGGGGGCGAGTTTGAGTTCTTC. Protein sequence: CASSVRGGEFEFF.

The rearrangement joins TRBV30 to TRBJ2-3; 8 positions agree with TRBD2. The CDR3 runs to 14 residues. The V and J ends lost 3 bases and 4 bases, in that order; junction bases with no gene match: 6. Germline CDR1 and CDR2: GTSNPN and SVGIG (reference sequence). The CDR3 protein is CAWSDGGASDTQYF. The CDR3, as DNA: TGTGCCTGGAGCGACGGGGGGGCATCAGATACGCAGTATTTT.

The rearrangement uses TRBV28 and TRBJ2-5, with D perhaps matching TRBD2 (6 bases). Per germline, CDR1 MDHEN and CDR2 SYDVKM. The CDR3 sequence is 15 residues long. Trimming removed 4 bases from V and 2 bases from J, with 14 bases in between. CDR3 sequence (DNA): TGTGCCAGCAGTTCCCTTCTAGCGTTGCAAGAGACCCAGTACTTC. Its translation: CASSSLLALQETQYF.

This sequence joins TRBV7-9 and TRBJ2-1; D perhaps matches TRBD1 (6 bases). V was pared by 4 bases and J by 0 bases, with 13 bases between. Germline V gene data show CDR1 as SEHNR and CDR2 as FQNEAQ (reference sequence). CDR3 length: 16 amino acids. Written as DNA, the CDR3 is TGTGCCAGCAGCTCAGGGGTCACCAGCTCCTACAATGAGCAGTTCTTC. It yields the protein CASSSGVTSSYNEQFF.

In this sample, this clone turned up a few times. The chain is built from TRBV5-6 and TRBJ2-2, with TRBD1 as a possible D gene (6 bases). The V gene's germline CDR1 is SGHDT and CDR2 YYEEEE. The CDR3 runs 16 residues. V was cut by 3 bases and J by 1 base, with 13 bases left in between. DNA of the CDR3: TGTGCCAGCAGCTCGACAGGTAGGTTGAACACCGGGGAGCTGTTTTTT. Amino acid sequence: CASSSTGRLNTGELFF. The full variable domain, in which reference TRBV5-6 and TRBJ2-2 provide the parts outside the CDR3, is DAGVTQSPTHLIKTRGQQVTLRCSPKSGHDTVSWYQQALGQGPQFIFQYYEEEERQRGNFPDRFSGHQFPNYSSELNVNALLLGDSALYLCASSSTGRLNTGELFFGEGSRLTVL.

This chain uses TRBV29-1 with TRBJ1-1, with 7 bases identical to TRBD1. Germline CDR1 and CDR2: SQVTM and ANQGSEA. This CDR3 contains 17 residues. After removal of 6 bases from V and 1 base from J, the junction contained 17 bases not matched to a gene. Here the CDR3 DNA reads TGCAGCGTAGAGGACAGGAAAGATATTTGGCGGAACACTGAAGCTTTCTTT. Translation: CSVEDRKDIWRNTEAFF.

In this sample, this clone turned up a few times. The chain links TRBV4-1 to TRBJ2-7, with TRBD1 matching over 8 bases. The CDR3 is 15 amino acids. Germline V gene lookup returns CDR1 MGHRA and CDR2 YSYEKL. J was trimmed by 5 bases and V by 3 bases; bases with no gene match: 9. For the CDR3, the DNA is TGCGCCAGCAGCCACCTCTTGACAGGGGACCACGAGCAGTACTTC. Translated, it gives CASSHLLTGDHEQYF.